One sample yielded the 2 T cell receptor beta chains listed below, sequenced in a study of cytotoxic CD8 clonotypes in ibrutinib-treated CLL. Libraries were prepared by immunoSEQ multiplex PCR; TCRdb keeps only in-frame clonotypes and omits some of them. The table records approximately 340,000 clones, about 61% of them present only once. This material consisted of PBMCs, taken after 36 months of ibrutinib treatment. These TCRs come from a human donor with chronic lymphocytic leukemia.

The V and J genes are TRBV9 and TRBJ1-6, with 7 bases lining up with TRBD1. The ends lost 4 bases at V and 13 bases at J; junction bases unmatched: 11. Germline V CDR1 and CDR2: SGDLS, YYNGEE. The CDR3 spans 14 residues. This CDR3 is CASSLRQGLSPLHF. Written as DNA, the CDR3 is TGTGCCAGCAGCTTGAGACAGGGTCTGTCGCCCCTCCACTTT.

This clone appeared a single time. The genes are TRBV7-8 and TRBJ2-3; 9 bases are shared with TRBD2. V lost 2 bases to trimming and J lost 2 bases; unmatched junction nucleotides: 8. There are 17 residues in the CDR3. CDR1 and CDR2 (germline): SGHVS, FQNEAQ. The CDR3 region has the DNA TGTGCCAGCAGCTTACCCCTAGCGGGATTCTCCACAGATACGCAGTATTTT. Translation gives CASSLPLAGFSTDTQYF.